This T cell receptor (beta chain) was retrieved from a study of cytomegalovirus exposure and HLA in healthy donors. PCR primers comprised 60 Vbeta and 13 Jbeta primers. Clones were sequenced by immunoSEQ multiplex PCR, and TCRdb holds only the in-frame ones, with some missing. The sample carries 150,000 to 200,000 clones, about 77% recorded once. The TCR sequence derives from a man younger than 45 in good health and CMV-seronegative. The material sequenced was PBMCs.

CDR3 sequence: CASSQAKAAEPYEQYF. The DNA of the CDR3 is TGCGCCAGCAGCCAAGCGAAGGCGGCAGAACCCTACGAGCAGTACTTC. The chain carries TRBV4-3 and TRBJ2-5; no clear D. The end of the DNA is better explained by TRBJ2-7, so the J call may be wrong. CDR1 and CDR2 (germline): LGHNA, YSLEER. The CDR3 length is 16 residues.